This T cell receptor (beta chain) was documented in a study of CD8 T cell repertoires and HIV-1 epitope variants. For this clone: Its antigen is undetermined.

The table came from immunoSEQ multiplex PCR; TCRdb's copy has only in-frame clones and leaves some out. The sample lists a few thousand clones; around 73% were seen once. Trimming left V 0 bases short and J 4 bases short, with 9 bases between. The germline gives CDR1 LGHNA, CDR2 YSLEER. The CDR3 is 15 residues long. Study observations and caveats: Some ten antigen-specific TCR beta clonotypes were found; more than five seemed cross-reactive to variants.

Sequencing was performed on cultured CD8+ T cells derived from PBMCs. The chain is built from TRBV4-3 and TRBJ1-4; possible D gene TRBD1, 5 bases. The sequence came from a male donor with HIV. The CDR3 DNA reads as TGCGCCAGCAGCCAAGATCTGACAGATAATGAAAAACTGTTTTTT. It is translated as CASSQDLTDNEKLFF.